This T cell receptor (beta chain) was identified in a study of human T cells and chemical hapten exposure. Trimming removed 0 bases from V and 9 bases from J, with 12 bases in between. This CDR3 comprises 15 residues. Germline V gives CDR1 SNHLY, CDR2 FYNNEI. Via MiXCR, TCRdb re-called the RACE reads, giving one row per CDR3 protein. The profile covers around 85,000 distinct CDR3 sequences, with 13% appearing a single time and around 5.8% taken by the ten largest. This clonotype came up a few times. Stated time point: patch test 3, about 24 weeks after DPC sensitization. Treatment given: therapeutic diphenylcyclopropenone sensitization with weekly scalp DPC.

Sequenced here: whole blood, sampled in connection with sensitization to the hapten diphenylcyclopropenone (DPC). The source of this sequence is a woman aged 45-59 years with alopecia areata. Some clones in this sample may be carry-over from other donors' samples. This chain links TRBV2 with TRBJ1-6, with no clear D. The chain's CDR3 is CASSEAESFVSPLHF. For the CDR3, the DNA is TGTGCCAGCAGTGAAGCTGAGAGCTTCGTTTCACCCCTCCACTTT.